The 16 T cell receptor beta chains presented below share a single source sample, sequenced in a study of regulatory T cells in long-lasting Graves disease. CDR3-region Arm-PCR and iRepertoire HTBI primers produced the TCR beta libraries. Each CDR3 protein gets one entry after TCRdb re-called the multiplex PCR reads with MiXCR. The data contain hundreds of thousands of distinct CDR3 sequences, 15% of them singletons. Time point indicated: newly diagnosed GD, antithyroid drugs for less than 3 months. Making the TCR library involved RNA that had been extracted from PBMCs. This same sample was also part of a study on T cells in Graves' hyperthyroidism and ophthalmopathy.

The specimen comprised peripheral blood mononuclear cells (PBMCs), sampled at new diagnosis, from a patient treated with antithyroid drugs. All receptors come from a woman aged 40 to 50 with Graves disease.

There are many counts of this clonotype. The genes are TRBV2 and TRBJ1-2; TRBD1 matches at 7 bases. With V trimmed by 6 bases and J by 2 bases, 0 bases remained unmatched. Germline V gene sequence: CDR1 SNHLY, CDR2 FYNNEI. The CDR3 is 12 amino acids. The CDR3 DNA is TGTGCCAGCAGGGACAGGAACTATGGCTACACCTTC. It encodes CASRDRNYGYTF. Drawing the rest from reference TRBV2 and TRBJ1-2, the complete variable domain is EPEVTQTPSHQVTQMGQEVILRCVPISNHLYFYWYRQILGQKVEFLVSFYNNEISEKSEIFDDQFSVERPDGSNFTLKIRSTKLEDSAMYFCASRDRNYGYTFGSGTRLTVV.

Many counts were recorded for this clonotype. The CDR3 is CASSPWKAGGRDEQFF. The CDR3 DNA reads TGTGCCAGCAGTCCATGGAAGGCGGGAGGGCGGGATGAGCAGTTCTTC. The V call is TRBV27, the J call TRBJ2-1; TRBD2 matches 9 bases. The length of the CDR3 is 16 residues. Germline CDR1 and CDR2: MNHEY and SMNVEV (reference sequence). V was clipped by 5 bases and J by 8 bases; unmatched bases: 13.

This clonotype was picked up many times. The chain recombines TRBV19 with TRBJ1-1; tentatively, D is TRBD1 (6 bases). The CDR3 runs to 15 residues. Trimming cost V 8 bases and J 1 base, with 17 bases left between them. Germline lookup yields CDR1 LNHDA and CDR2 SQIVND (reference sequence). CDR3: CASGGPLTGNTEAFF. In nucleotides, the CDR3 is TGTGCCAGTGGTGGGCCTTTGACAGGGAACACTGAAGCTTTCTTT. Drawing the rest from reference TRBV19 and TRBJ1-1, the complete variable domain is DGGITQSPKYLFRKEGQNVTLSCEQNLNHDAMYWYRQDPGQGLRLIYYSQIVNDFQKGDIAEGYSVSREKKESFPLTVTSAQKNPTAFYLCASGGPLTGNTEAFFGQGTRLTVV.

The rearrangement joins TRBV11-2 to TRBJ1-2; 10 nucleotides match TRBD1. In germline, CDR1 is SGHAT, CDR2 FQNNGV. This CDR3 region has 14 residues. V shed 6 bases, J shed 6 bases, and the junction held 7 bases outside the gene matches. In nucleotides, the CDR3 is TGTGCCAGCAGTTCCGGACAGGGGGAGGATGGCTACACCTTC. Encoded protein: CASSSGQGEDGYTF.

In its sample, this clonotype was seen many times. This chain links TRBV19 with TRBJ2-3, with 7 bases lining up with TRBD2. Losses at the gene ends were 6 bases for V and 0 bases for J; bases not matched to a gene: 3. Germline V gene data show CDR1 as LNHDA and CDR2 as SQIVND (reference sequence). This CDR3 spans 14 amino acids. CDR3 DNA sequence: TGTGCCAGTAGACGGGGGGATAGCACAGATACGCAGTATTTT. It encodes CASRRGDSTDTQYF.

This chain links TRBV19 with TRBJ2-1; TRBD1 agrees at 8 bases. This CDR3 spans 15 amino acids. The V gene end was trimmed by 5 bases and the J gene end by 9 bases; junction bases not matched to a gene: 12. The germline V gene encodes CDR1 LNHDA and CDR2 SQIVND (reference sequence). The CDR3, as DNA: TGTGCCAGTAGTCCCCGGACAGGGTGGGCTGTTGAGCAGTTCTTC. Encoded protein: CASSPRTGWAVEQFF.

This clonotype was recorded a few times. J is TRBJ2-7 and V is TRBV5-1; 9 bases are a match to TRBD2. CDR1 and CDR2 from the germline V gene are SGHRS and YFSETQ. V was pared by 4 bases and J by 4 bases, with 6 bases of the junction left unmatched. CDR3 size: 14 residues. The CDR3 protein is CASSIGLALYEQYF. The CDR3 DNA follows: TGCGCCAGCAGCATTGGACTAGCGTTATACGAGCAGTACTTC. Complete variable domain (other parts from reference TRBV5-1 and TRBJ2-7): KAGVTQTPRYLIKTRGQQVTLSCSPISGHRSVSWYQQTPGQGLQFLFEYFSETQRNKGNFPGRFSGRQFSNSRSEMNVSTLELGDSALYLCASSIGLALYEQYFGPGTRLTVT.

At least ten counts were recorded for this clonotype. This chain connects TRBV7-9 to TRBJ2-1, with a tentative D call TRBD2 (6 bases). The V and J ends lost 4 bases and 11 bases respectively, with 18 bases between them. Per germline, CDR1 SEHNR and CDR2 FQNEAQ (reference sequence). The CDR3 is 14 amino acids. The CDR3 region is CASSSTRSLRKQFF. DNA of the CDR3: TGTGCCAGCAGCTCGACTAGAAGCCTGCGTAAGCAGTTCTTC. Variable domain in full (rest from reference TRBV7-9 and TRBJ2-1): DTGVSQNPRHKITKRGQNVTFRCDPISEHNRLYWYRQTLGQGPEFLTYFQNEAQLEKSRLLSDRFSAERPKGSFSTLEIQRTEQGDSAMYLCASSSTRSLRKQFFGPGTRLTVL.

In its sample, this clonotype was seen a few times. The chain carries TRBV18 and TRBJ1-3; unclear D gene. Trimming shortened V by 0 bases and J by 4 bases, and 10 bases separated the two germline ends. Germline values: CDR1 KGHSH, CDR2 LQKENI. The length of the CDR3 is 15 residues. CDR3 nucleotide sequence: TGTGCCAGCTCACCACCGTCATCGTCGGGAAACACCATATATTTT. It codes for CASSPPSSSGNTIYF.

V usage is TRBV7-3 and J usage is TRBJ2-2, with TRBD2 as a possible D gene (5 bases). V was trimmed by 0 bases and J by 5 bases, leaving 16 bases between them. The CDR3 consists of 17 residues. Germline lookup yields CDR1 SGHTA and CDR2 FQGTGA. Written as DNA, the CDR3 is TGTGCCAGCAGCTTAACTTCTAGGATCACGGGGACCGGGGAGCTGTTTTTT. Encoded protein: CASSLTSRITGTGELFF.

This clonotype was seen at least ten times. The chain employs TRBV7-3 and TRBJ2-1, with TRBD2 identical over 8 bases. The trim removed 5 bases at V and 8 bases at J, leaving 14 bases unmatched. Germline V gene data show CDR1 as SGHTA and CDR2 as FQGTGA. This CDR3 comprises 16 residues. CDR3 in amino acids: CASSPQSGGPYDEQFF. The CDR3 DNA reads TGTGCCAGCAGCCCACAATCGGGAGGGCCGTACGATGAGCAGTTCTTC.

The chain links TRBV15 to TRBJ1-4; TRBD1 matches 7 bases. The germline V gene encodes CDR1 LNHNV and CDR2 YYDKDF (reference sequence). There are 14 residues in the CDR3. Trimming took 3 bases from V and 8 from J; bases not matched to a gene: 6. The CDR3 DNA sequence: TGTGCCACCAGCAGCGACAGGGAGTACGAAAAACTGTTTTTT. Translating gives CATSSDREYEKLFF. The full variable domain, in which reference TRBV15 and TRBJ1-4 provide the parts outside the CDR3, is DAMVIQNPRYQVTQFGKPVTLSCSQTLNHNVMYWYQQKSSQAPKLLFHYYDKDFNNEADTPDNFQSRRPNTSFCFLDIRSPGLGDTAMYLCATSSDREYEKLFFGSGTQLSVL.

The V gene is TRBV9, the J gene TRBJ2-5; 9 bases agree with TRBD1. This CDR3 contains 14 residues. With 0 bases clipped from V and 3 bases from J, the junction kept 0 bases outside the gene matches. Per the germline V gene, CDR1 is SGDLS and CDR2 is YYNGEE. CDR3 loop: CASSVGDREETQYF. DNA of the CDR3: TGTGCCAGCAGCGTAGGGGACAGGGAAGAGACCCAGTACTTC.

This clonotype occurred many times. The V call is TRBV30, the J call TRBJ2-4; possibly TRBD2 for D (6 bases). This CDR3 region has 13 residues. Trimming stripped 6 bases from V and 1 base from J, with 10 bases between. From germline, CDR1 is GTSNPN and CDR2 SVGIG (reference sequence). As DNA, the CDR3 is TGTGCCTGCTCCGGGACTGCCAAAAACATTCAGTACTTC. Translated, it gives CACSGTAKNIQYF.

This clonotype has a count of ten or more. The DNA of the CDR3 is TGTGCCAGCACCAGCCGGGGCTTCACGAACGAGCAGTACTTC. Its protein is CASTSRGFTNEQYF. The chain combines TRBV2 with TRBJ2-7; D tentatively fits TRBD1 or TRBD2 (5 bases each). V was clipped by 7 bases and J by 5 bases, with 18 bases between them. Germline V gene lookup returns CDR1 SNHLY and CDR2 FYNNEI. The CDR3 runs to 14 residues.

The CDR3 sequence is CASSFGSQGDTGELFF. CDR3 sequence (DNA): TGCGCCAGCAGCTTCGGAAGTCAAGGGGACACCGGGGAGCTGTTTTTT. The chain combines TRBV5-1 with TRBJ2-2; a weak D match, TRBD1 (5 bases). The CDR3 extends over 16 amino acids. Between the trimmed V and J ends, which lost 2 bases and 3 bases, there was a span of 14 bases. The germline CDR1 and CDR2 sequences are SGHRS and YFSETQ.